These 3 T cell receptor beta chains were sequenced from one sample in a study of blood T cell repertoires in COVID-19. The assay was immunoSEQ multiplex PCR, and TCRdb's table has in-frame clones only and misses some. In the table there are 40,000 or so clones, around four fifths of which are singletons. Specimen: peripheral blood. These receptors were taken from a man over 45 with active COVID-19.

The J gene is TRBJ2-7, the V gene TRBV6-2 or TRBV6-3, with a tentative D call TRBD1 (6 bases). Germline CDR1 and CDR2: MNHEY and SVGEGT. V gave up 5 bases and J gave up 4 bases, with 12 bases separating them. CDR3 length equals 13 residues. DNA of the CDR3: TGTGCCAGCAGTGTAGGGGGACGGTACGAGCAGTACTTC. Its translation: CASSVGGRYEQYF.

The rearrangement joins TRBV5-4 to TRBJ2-2; tentative D call: TRBD2 (6 bases). The V end lost 3 bases, the J end lost 1 base, and 13 bases lay between the germline ends. The germline gives CDR1 SGHNT, CDR2 YYREEE (reference sequence). The CDR3 extends over 16 amino acids. The CDR3 DNA reads TGTGCCAGCAGCTCTGTTGGGGGGAGGAACACCGGGGAGCTGTTTTTT. Protein sequence: CASSSVGGRNTGELFF.

This chain links TRBV5-1 with TRBJ2-2; 7 nucleotides agree with TRBD1. Trimming removed 2 bases from V and 5 bases from J; junction bases left unmatched: 0. The CDR3 totals 13 residues. In germline, CDR1 is SGHRS, CDR2 YFSETQ. Here the CDR3 DNA reads TGCGCCAGCAGCTTACAGGGGACCGGGGAGCTGTTTTTT. Protein product: CASSLQGTGELFF.